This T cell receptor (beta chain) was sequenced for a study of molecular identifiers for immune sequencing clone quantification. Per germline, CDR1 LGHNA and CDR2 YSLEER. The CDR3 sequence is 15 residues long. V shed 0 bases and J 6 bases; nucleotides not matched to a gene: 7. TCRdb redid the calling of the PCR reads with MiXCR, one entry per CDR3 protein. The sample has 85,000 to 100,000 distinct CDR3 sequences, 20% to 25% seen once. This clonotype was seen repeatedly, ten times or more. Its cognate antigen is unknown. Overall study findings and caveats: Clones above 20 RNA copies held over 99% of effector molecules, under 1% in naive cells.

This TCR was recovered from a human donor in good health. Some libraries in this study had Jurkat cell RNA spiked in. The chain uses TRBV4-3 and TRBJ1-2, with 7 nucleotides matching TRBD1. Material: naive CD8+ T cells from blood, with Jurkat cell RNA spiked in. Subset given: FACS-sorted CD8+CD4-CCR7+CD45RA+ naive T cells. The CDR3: CASSQDIQTGHGYTF. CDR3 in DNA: TGCGCCAGCAGCCAAGATATCCAGACAGGGCATGGCTACACCTTC.